These 32 T cell receptor beta chains originate from one sample sequenced in a study of cytomegalovirus exposure and HLA in healthy donors. This PCR relied on a set of 60 Vbeta primers and 13 Jbeta primers. Using immunoSEQ multiplex PCR, the repertoire was profiled, and TCRdb retains in-frame clones only, with some absent. The table records about 52,000 clones, roughly three fifths of them present only once. Material: PBMCs. All receptors derive from a human donor in good health.

The chain recombines TRBV5-1 with TRBJ1-1; the D gene is possibly TRBD1 (5 bases). CDR1 and CDR2 from the germline V gene are SGHRS and YFSETQ. This CDR3 has 15 amino acids. The germline V and J ends were trimmed by 5 bases and 0 bases, with 14 bases remaining between them. CDR3 nucleotide sequence: TGCGCCAGCAGACGTGTACAAGGGGTGAACACTGAAGCTTTCTTT. Translating it yields CASRRVQGVNTEAFF. Combining the CDR3 with reference TRBV5-1 and TRBJ1-1 gives the whole variable domain KAGVTQTPRYLIKTRGQQVTLSCSPISGHRSVSWYQQTPGQGLQFLFEYFSETQRNKGNFPGRFSGRQFSNSRSEMNVSTLELGDSALYLCASRRVQGVNTEAFFGQGTRLTVV.

The gene calls are TRBV7-9 and TRBJ1-6; 7 bases match TRBD1. Germline CDR1 and CDR2: SEHNR and FQNEAQ (reference sequence). The CDR3 runs to 15 residues. V lost 6 bases, J lost 7 bases, and 9 bases stayed unmatched. The chain's CDR3 is CASSLSTGWNSPLHF. The CDR3 DNA follows: TGTGCCAGCAGTCTTTCGACAGGGTGGAATTCACCCCTCCACTTT.

The V call is TRBV5-1, the J call TRBJ1-1; 9 bases agree with TRBD1. The ends lost 0 bases at V and 8 bases at J; junction bases unmatched: 5. CDR3 length: 14 residues. Germline V gene data show CDR1 as SGHRS and CDR2 as YFSETQ. This CDR3 reads CASSLGQGVPEAFF. The DNA of the CDR3 is TGCGCCAGCAGCTTGGGACAGGGGGTACCCGAAGCTTTCTTT.

This clone came up once. CDR3: CASRLAGGNNEQFF. The CDR3 DNA follows: TGTGCCTCGCGACTAGCGGGGGGGAACAATGAGCAGTTCTTC. The J gene is TRBJ2-1, the V gene TRBV30; 14 nucleotides agree with TRBD2. J lost 5 bases, V lost 7 bases, and 4 bases had no gene match. The CDR3 has 14 amino acids. Per the germline V gene, CDR1 is GTSNPN and CDR2 is SVGIG (reference sequence).

This clone has only one observation. V usage is TRBV27 and J usage is TRBJ2-7; TRBD1 matches 7 bases. The CDR3 is made up of 13 amino acids. Germline-derived CDR1 and CDR2 are MNHEY and SMNVEV (reference sequence). V shed 8 bases, J shed 4 bases, and the junction held 8 bases outside the gene matches. The CDR3 sequence is CASAPGQPYEQYF. CDR3 bases: TGTGCCAGCGCCCCGGGACAGCCTTACGAGCAGTACTTC.

This sequence joins TRBV18 and TRBJ1-6, with TRBD1 matching 8 bases. The V segment lost 5 bases and the J segment 5 bases; nucleotides outside the gene matches: 2. Germline CDR1 is KGHSH and CDR2 is LQKENI. The CDR3 loop spans 14 amino acids. The CDR3 DNA sequence: TGTGCCAGCTCATTACAGGGGGATAATTCACCCCTCCACTTT. Translated: CASSLQGDNSPLHF.

V gene TRBV27 combines with J gene TRBJ1-1, with D perhaps matching TRBD1 (5 bases). V dropped 8 bases and J dropped 0 bases, with 10 bases sitting between them. Looked up from germline, CDR1 is MNHEY and CDR2 is SMNVEV (reference sequence). The CDR3 sequence is 13 residues long. CDR3 residues: CASGRQLNTEAFF. For the CDR3, the DNA is TGTGCCAGCGGCCGACAGTTGAACACTGAAGCTTTCTTT.

The gene calls are TRBV30 and TRBJ2-5, with 9 bases aligning to TRBD1. The J call may be wrong; the DNA end is better matched by TRBJ2-7. The CDR3 covers 11 residues. The germline gives CDR1 GTSNPN, CDR2 SVGIG (reference sequence). CDR3 sequence reads: CALQGAVEQYF. CDR3 nucleotides: TGTGCCTTACAGGGGGCGGTCGAGCAGTACTTC.

This clone was observed a handful of times. The chain employs TRBV27 and TRBJ1-4; D not resolved. Germline assignment: CDR1 MNHEY and CDR2 SMNVEV (reference sequence). The CDR3 length is 13 residues. Deletions cut 6 bases from V and 7 bases from J, with 12 bases between. CDR3 sequence reads: CASRITWSEKLFF. CDR3 sequence (DNA): TGTGCCAGCAGGATAACCTGGAGTGAAAAACTGTTTTTT.

The chain has TRBV4-3 and TRBJ1-2, with D perhaps TRBD1 (6 bases). Germline CDR1 and CDR2: LGHNA and YSLEER. V was cut by 0 bases and J by 1 base, with 21 bases left in between. There are 19 residues in the CDR3. The CDR3: CASSQEGRTESYFNYGYTF. DNA of the CDR3: TGCGCCAGCAGCCAAGAAGGAAGGACAGAGTCTTATTTTAACTATGGCTACACCTTC.

V and J are TRBV25-1 and TRBJ1-1; a possible D gene is TRBD1 (5 bases). The V gene's germline CDR1 is MGHDK and CDR2 SYGVNS. V lost 7 bases and J lost 11, with 23 bases in between. The CDR3 has 14 amino acids. The CDR3 spells CASTSGAGQRRAFF. CDR3 bases: TGTGCCAGCACGTCTGGGGCGGGGCAAAGGAGGGCTTTCTTT.

CDR3 protein: CASSYSEDRSEAFF. The DNA for the CDR3 is TGTGCCAGCAGTTACTCGGAAGACAGATCTGAAGCTTTCTTT. The J gene is TRBJ1-1, the V gene TRBV6-5, with D tentatively TRBD1 (5 bases). Germline loops: CDR1 MNHEY, CDR2 SVGAGI. V gave up 0 bases and J gave up 6 bases, with 11 bases separating them. The length of the CDR3 is 14 residues.

The chain carries TRBV4-3 and TRBJ1-1, with 9 bases identical to TRBD1. Germline loops: CDR1 LGHNA, CDR2 YSLEER. This CDR3 is 13 amino acids long. V shed 4 bases, J shed 5 bases, and the junction held 2 bases outside the gene matches. The CDR3: CASSRQGGTEAFF. The CDR3 bases are TGCGCCAGCAGCCGACAGGGGGGAACTGAAGCTTTCTTT.

This clone was counted only a few times. J is TRBJ1-1 and V is TRBV5-1; the D gene is possibly TRBD1 (5 bases). The CDR3 length is 13 residues. The germline gives CDR1 SGHRS, CDR2 YFSETQ. Trimming took 7 bases from V and 0 from J, leaving 10 bases between them. CDR3 loop: CASHRGVNTEAFF. The CDR3 coding sequence is TGCGCCAGCCACCGGGGGGTGAACACTGAAGCTTTCTTT.

CDR3 in DNA: TGTGCCAGCAGCGCCGGCTGGGACAGGGGGAATGAGCAGTTCTTC. It is translated as CASSAGWDRGNEQFF. The chain uses TRBV9 and TRBJ2-1; TRBD1 matches at 11 bases. V was clipped by 3 bases and J by 7 bases; unmatched bases: 6. Germline values: CDR1 SGDLS, CDR2 YYNGEE. CDR3 length: 15 residues.

The chain recombines TRBV5-4 with TRBJ2-1; 10 nucleotides match TRBD1. V lost 1 base to trimming and J lost 8 bases; unmatched junction nucleotides: 9. Germline lookup yields CDR1 SGHNT and CDR2 YYREEE (reference sequence). This CDR3 region has 16 residues. CDR3 in amino acids: CASSLPMGQGLHEQFF. In DNA form, the CDR3 reads TGTGCCAGCAGCTTGCCTATGGGACAGGGGTTACATGAGCAGTTCTTC.

This clone occurred a few times. The chain employs TRBV30 and TRBJ1-1; 7 bases are a match to TRBD1. The CDR3 runs 14 residues. From germline, CDR1 is GTSNPN and CDR2 SVGIG (reference sequence). The V gene end was trimmed by 0 bases and the J gene end by 6 bases; junction bases not matched to a gene: 7. DNA for the CDR3: TGTGCCTGGAGTGTACTTGGCAGGGGGTCTGAAGCTTTCTTT. Translation gives CAWSVLGRGSEAFF. Supplemented by reference TRBV30 and TRBJ1-1, the full variable domain reads SQTIHQWPATLVQPVGSPLSLECTVEGTSNPNLYWYRQAAGRGLQLLFYSVGIGQISSEVPQNLSASRPQDRQFILSSKKLLLSDSGFYLCAWSVLGRGSEAFFGQGTRLTVV.

The sample holds a few counts of this clone. The chain has TRBV7-9 and TRBJ1-1; D gene uncertain. Trimming removed 2 bases at V and 6 bases at J, with 7 bases between. CDR1 and CDR2 from the germline V gene are SEHNR and FQNEAQ (reference sequence). The CDR3 extends over 12 amino acids. CDR3: CASSLSGPEAFF. CDR3 nucleotide sequence: TGTGCCAGCAGCTTATCAGGCCCTGAAGCTTTCTTT.

The V and J genes are TRBV5-1 and TRBJ2-3; 7 nucleotides match TRBD1. Per the germline V gene, CDR1 is SGHRS and CDR2 is YFSETQ. This CDR3 has 12 amino acids. Trimming cost V 6 bases and J 5 bases; bases outside gene matches: 3. The CDR3 spells CASIGGRDTQYF. CDR3 DNA sequence: TGCGCCAGCATAGGGGGCAGAGATACGCAGTATTTT.

The gene calls are TRBV18 and TRBJ2-7, with TRBD2 matching 9 bases. CDR3 length: 14 amino acids. V shed 4 bases, J shed 1 base, and the junction held 2 bases outside the gene matches. Germline V lookup: CDR1 KGHSH, CDR2 LQKENI. DNA of the CDR3: TGTGCCAGCTCACTAGCGGGGGAGTCCTACGAGCAGTACTTC. This codes for CASSLAGESYEQYF.

The chain joins TRBV7-3 to TRBJ2-3; D perhaps matches TRBD2 (7 bases). The CDR3 runs 15 residues. V lost 2 bases and J lost 5, with 14 bases in between. Germline CDR1 SGHTA, CDR2 FQGTGA. CDR3 loop: CASSLEGGYGDTQYF. The CDR3 DNA reads as TGTGCCAGCAGCTTAGAGGGGGGGTATGGAGATACGCAGTATTTT. Supplemented by reference TRBV7-3 and TRBJ2-3, the full variable domain reads GAGVSQTPSNKVTEKGKYVELRCDPISGHTALYWYRQSLGQGPEFLIYFQGTGAADDSGLPNDRFFAVRPEGSVSTLKIQRTERGDSAVYLCASSLEGGYGDTQYFGPGTRLTVL.

This clone was counted a few times. The chain carries TRBV13 and TRBJ1-3; the D is unclear. With 0 bases removed from V and 8 bases from J, the gap between germline ends came to 8 bases. The CDR3 is 13 amino acids. Germline-derived CDR1 and CDR2 are PRHDT and FYEKMQ (reference sequence). CDR3: CASSLGYTDTIYF. The CDR3 DNA reads TGTGCCAGCAGCTTAGGCTATACGGACACCATATATTTT.

Points on this clone: This may come from a read error, since a much larger clone is one base off. V is TRBV6-6 and J is TRBJ1-5; D call uncertain. CDR1 and CDR2 (germline): MNHNY, SVGAGI (reference sequence). This CDR3 has 12 amino acids. As DNA, the CDR3 is TGTTCCAGCAGTTATCCGAGTCAGCCCCAGCATTTT. This encodes CSSSYPSQPQHF.

The chain carries TRBV7-9 and TRBJ2-1; no reliable D call. The CDR3 contains 11 residues. V was trimmed by 4 bases and J by 16 bases, leaving 14 bases between them. Germline-derived CDR1 and CDR2 are SEHNR and FQNEAQ (reference sequence). CDR3 DNA: TGTGCCAGCAGCTCCCTAACTGGAGAATTCTTC. It codes for CASSSLTGEFF.

The chain combines TRBV7-8 with TRBJ2-7, with 9 bases identical to TRBD1. The CDR3 has 16 residues. Germline CDR1 is SGHVS and CDR2 is FQNEAQ. The ends lost 5 bases at V and 2 bases at J; junction bases unmatched: 10. CDR3 sequence reads: CASSLRDRVGTYEQYF. The CDR3 DNA is TGTGCCAGCAGCCTCCGGGACAGGGTGGGGACCTACGAGCAGTACTTC.

This clone was detected only once. V and J are TRBV19 and TRBJ2-3; 9 nucleotides line up with TRBD2. V lost 4 bases to trimming and J lost 2 bases; unmatched junction nucleotides: 4. Germline CDR1 is LNHDA and CDR2 is SQIVND (reference sequence). The CDR3 consists of 15 residues. The CDR3 DNA reads as TGTGCCAGTAGTAGCGGGGGGGTCACCACAGATACGCAGTATTTT. This codes for CASSSGGVTTDTQYF.

The J gene is TRBJ2-1, the V gene TRBV6-4, with 10 bases fitting TRBD2. This CDR3 has 18 residues. CDR1 MRHNA and CDR2 SNTAGT come from the germline V gene. V trimming: 0 bases; J trimming: 5 bases; junction bases outside the gene matches: 10. CDR3 in DNA: TGTGCCAGCAGTGACTCTAGCGGGGGGTCAAAGAGGGACAATGAGCAGTTCTTC. Protein sequence: CASSDSSGGSKRDNEQFF.

In this sample, this clone turned up a few times. The chain has TRBV2 and TRBJ2-7, with D unclear. Trimming removed 6 bases from V and 0 bases from J, with 9 bases in between. Per the germline V gene, CDR1 is SNHLY and CDR2 is FYNNEI. The CDR3 length is 13 residues. CDR3 nucleotides: TGTGCCAGCAGCGTAACATCCTCCTACGAGCAGTACTTC. Translation: CASSVTSSYEQYF.

The chain is built from TRBV5-1 and TRBJ1-1; a possible D gene is TRBD1 (5 bases). The germline V gene has CDR1 SGHRS and CDR2 YFSETQ. This CDR3 contains 15 residues. Deletions cut 4 bases from V and 0 bases from J, with 13 bases between. The CDR3 loop is CASSPGTVMNTEAFF. CDR3 DNA: TGCGCCAGCAGCCCCGGGACTGTGATGAACACTGAAGCTTTCTTT.

A few counts support this clone. The genes are TRBV6-5 and TRBJ2-7, with TRBD1 matching over 9 bases. There are 15 residues in the CDR3. Germline assignment: CDR1 MNHEY and CDR2 SVGAGI. With V trimmed by 2 bases and J by 7 bases, 9 bases remained unmatched. In DNA, the CDR3 is TGTGCCAGCAGTTACGAAGGGACAGGGTTTCGAGAGCAGTACTTC. It translates to CASSYEGTGFREQYF.

V gene TRBV19 combines with J gene TRBJ1-1, with D perhaps matching TRBD1 (6 bases). In germline, CDR1 is LNHDA, CDR2 SQIVND (reference sequence). This CDR3 comprises 13 residues. V shed 4 bases and J shed 5 bases, with 11 bases lying between them. CDR3 region: CASSTRQETEAFF. The CDR3 nucleotides are TGTGCCAGTAGTACCCGACAGGAGACTGAAGCTTTCTTT. Supplemented by reference TRBV19 and TRBJ1-1, the full variable domain reads DGGITQSPKYLFRKEGQNVTLSCEQNLNHDAMYWYRQDPGQGLRLIYYSQIVNDFQKGDIAEGYSVSREKKESFPLTVTSAQKNPTAFYLCASSTRQETEAFFGQGTRLTVV.

This chain connects TRBV15 to TRBJ1-2, with TRBD1 identical over 9 bases. Germline trimming cut 6 bases from V and 7 bases from J; bases unmatched to any gene: 12. This CDR3 comprises 15 residues. Germline V gives CDR1 LNHNV, CDR2 YYDKDF (reference sequence). CDR3 amino acids: CATSQSGMTGGGYTF. CDR3 nucleotide sequence: TGTGCCACCAGTCAGAGTGGGATGACAGGGGGTGGCTACACCTTC.